Shown below are 30 T cell receptor beta chains from a single sample sequenced in a study of OX40 agonist ivuxolimab in advanced cancers. The method was immunoSEQ multiplex PCR; TCRdb's version includes in-frame clones alone and lacks a portion of them. The repertoire holds over 70,000 clones, 80% to 90% seen once, with approximately 2% in the top ten. The source was CD4+ or CD8+ T cells sorted from blood, collected in a trial of the OX40 agonist ivuxolimab. The receptor set was obtained from an adult with an advanced solid tumor such as melanoma, head and neck, liver or kidney cancer.

The V gene is TRBV5-1, the J gene TRBJ2-3, with TRBD2 matching 8 bases. The V and J ends lost 4 bases and 6 bases, in that order; junction bases with no gene match: 7. Germline V gives CDR1 SGHRS, CDR2 YFSETQ. The CDR3 consists of 14 residues. The CDR3 sequence: CASSRAGARDTQYF. CDR3 nucleotide sequence: TGCGCCAGCAGCCGAGCGGGGGCCCGCGATACGCAGTATTTT.

This sequence joins TRBV7-6 and TRBJ2-2; D is undetermined. The CDR3 runs 16 residues. V was cut by 2 bases and J by 3 bases, with 13 bases left in between. The germline V gene has CDR1 SGHVS and CDR2 FNYEAQ. The CDR3 DNA is TGTGCCAGCAGCTTATTCCCCGGGTTGGACACCGGGGAGCTGTTTTTT. Protein sequence: CASSLFPGLDTGELFF. The full variable domain, its missing parts supplied by reference TRBV7-6 and TRBJ2-2, is GAGVSQSPRYKVTKRGQDVALRCDPISGHVSLYWYRQALGQGPEFLTYFNYEAQQDKSGLPNDRFSAERPEGSISTLTIQRTEQRDSAMYRCASSLFPGLDTGELFFGEGSRLTVL.

CDR3 residues: CATSRATQPTYEQYF. In DNA form, the CDR3 reads TGTGCCACCAGCAGAGCGACACAGCCCACCTACGAGCAGTACTTC. V gene TRBV15 combines with J gene TRBJ2-7; D is undetermined. Germline loops: CDR1 LNHNV, CDR2 YYDKDF (reference sequence). The V and J ends lost 1 base and 2 bases respectively, with 12 bases between them. CDR3 length: 15 amino acids.

CDR3 loop: CASSLAHTDTQYF. Written as DNA, the CDR3 is TGTGCCAGCAGTTTGGCTCACACAGATACGCAGTATTTT. V is TRBV2 and J is TRBJ2-3, with D uncertain. The CDR3 totals 13 residues. V was cut by 5 bases and J by 2 bases, with 8 bases left in between. Germline CDR1 reads SNHLY; CDR2 reads FYNNEI. Filled out from reference TRBV2 and TRBJ2-3, the complete variable domain reads EPEVTQTPSHQVTQMGQEVILRCVPISNHLYFYWYRQILGQKVEFLVSFYNNEISEKSEIFDDQFSVERPDGSNFTLKIRSTKLEDSAMYFCASSLAHTDTQYFGPGTRLTVL.

The V call is TRBV5-1, the J call TRBJ1-5, with 7 nucleotides matching TRBD1. The V and J ends lost 4 bases and 1 base, in that order; junction bases with no gene match: 8. The CDR3 spans 16 residues. CDR1 SGHRS and CDR2 YFSETQ come from the germline V gene. CDR3 DNA sequence: TGCGCCAGCAGCCTGCAGGGGGTTGGGAGCAATCAGCCCCAGCATTTT. Translated: CASSLQGVGSNQPQHF.

V and J are TRBV5-6 and TRBJ2-7; tentatively, D is TRBD1 (6 bases). This CDR3 comprises 12 residues. Germline-derived CDR1 and CDR2 are SGHDT and YYEEEE. Trimming cost V 3 bases and J 5 bases, with 9 bases left between them. Here the CDR3 reads CASSYRVHEQYF. CDR3 DNA: TGTGCCAGCAGCTACAGGGTTCACGAGCAGTACTTC. The variable domain in full, with the rest retrieved from reference TRBV5-6 and TRBJ2-7, is DAGVTQSPTHLIKTRGQQVTLRCSPKSGHDTVSWYQQALGQGPQFIFQYYEEEERQRGNFPDRFSGHQFPNYSSELNVNALLLGDSALYLCASSYRVHEQYFGPGTRLTVT.

This chain uses TRBV5-4 with TRBJ1-2; 8 nucleotides line up with TRBD1. The CDR3 extends over 15 amino acids. Germline CDR1 and CDR2: SGHNT and YYREEE (reference sequence). The ends lost 4 bases at V and 7 bases at J; junction bases unmatched: 12. The CDR3 DNA follows: TGTGCCAGCAGCCCTTTTACTCAGGGGGCGGTTGGCTACACCTTC. This encodes CASSPFTQGAVGYTF.

V usage is TRBV7-2 and J usage is TRBJ1-5; 8 nucleotides match TRBD1. Germline V lookup: CDR1 SGHTA, CDR2 FQGNSA. J was trimmed by 7 bases and V by 5 bases; bases with no gene match: 10. The CDR3 is 15 amino acids. The CDR3 reads CASSPTGVGGQPQHF. CDR3 coding DNA: TGTGCCAGCAGCCCGACAGGGGTGGGAGGACAGCCCCAGCATTTT.

The rearrangement uses TRBV2 and TRBJ1-2, with 10 positions matching TRBD1. Germline values: CDR1 SNHLY, CDR2 FYNNEI. The ends lost 6 bases at V and 12 bases at J; junction bases unmatched: 10. The CDR3 is 13 residues long. DNA of the CDR3: TGTGCCAGCAGGAGGGACAGGGGAGGGCCCGACACCTTC. Residues: CASRRDRGGPDTF.

Many counts were recorded for this clone. The chain uses TRBV2 and TRBJ1-6, with no clear D. The CDR3 spans 17 residues. Germline assignment: CDR1 SNHLY and CDR2 FYNNEI. V was shortened by 2 bases and J by 6 bases, with 17 bases between the two germline ends. The CDR3 region is CASSESAMASLNSPLHF. In DNA form, the CDR3 reads TGTGCCAGCAGTGAATCCGCGATGGCCAGCCTTAATTCACCCCTCCACTTT.

The chain is built from TRBV9 and TRBJ2-5, with no clear D. From germline, CDR1 is SGDLS and CDR2 YYNGEE. This CDR3 region has 15 residues. V was pared by 0 bases and J by 4 bases, with 13 bases between. This CDR3 is CASSVAGLAAETQYF. The CDR3 region has the DNA TGTGCCAGCAGCGTAGCCGGGTTGGCGGCAGAGACCCAGTACTTC.

The chain employs TRBV7-2 and TRBJ2-7; 8 bases are shared with TRBD1. CDR3 length: 16 residues. Trimming at V came to 1 base and at J to 6 bases, leaving 11 bases not matched to a gene. The germline CDR1 and CDR2 sequences are SGHTA and FQGNSA. CDR3 DNA sequence: TGTGCCAGCAGCTTAGGGTTTGGACAGGGTCTGGGCGAGCAGTACTTC. This gives the protein CASSLGFGQGLGEQYF.

CDR3 loop: CASSQTGKQFF. CDR3 bases: TGTGCCAGCAGCCAGACAGGAAAGCAGTTCTTC. The chain has TRBV13 and TRBJ2-1; D possibly corresponds to TRBD1 (6 bases). Looked up from germline, CDR1 is PRHDT and CDR2 is FYEKMQ (reference sequence). The CDR3 is made up of 11 amino acids. The V and J ends lost 5 bases and 11 bases respectively, with 10 bases between them.

The chain uses TRBV30 and TRBJ2-2; 11 nucleotides align to TRBD1. V lost 5 bases, J lost 8 bases, and 4 bases stayed unmatched. The CDR3 sequence is 13 residues long. CDR1 GTSNPN and CDR2 SVGIG come from the germline V gene (reference sequence). CDR3 region: CAWARDRGGELFF. Written as DNA, the CDR3 is TGTGCCTGGGCCCGGGACAGGGGGGGGGAGCTGTTTTTT.

The V gene is TRBV10-2, the J gene TRBJ1-5; no clear D. The CDR3 is 13 residues long. Germline CDR1 and CDR2: WSHSY and SAAADI. V was cut by 3 bases and J by 7 bases, with 10 bases left in between. CDR3 nucleotide sequence: TGCGCCAGCAGTGAAAAGTTCATCCAGCCCCAGCATTTT. It specifies CASSEKFIQPQHF.

This clone was recorded a few times. V gene TRBV5-1 combines with J gene TRBJ1-1; unclear D gene. The CDR3 has 16 amino acids. Germline values: CDR1 SGHRS, CDR2 YFSETQ. V was cut by 0 bases and J by 3 bases, with 15 bases left in between. The CDR3 region is CASSLGVGTGYTEAFF. DNA for the CDR3: TGCGCCAGCAGCTTGGGGGTGGGCACTGGTTACACTGAAGCTTTCTTT.

The genes are TRBV5-1 and TRBJ1-6; 7 nucleotides match TRBD1. The trim removed 4 bases at V and 9 bases at J, leaving 16 bases unmatched. CDR3 size: 17 residues. In germline, CDR1 is SGHRS, CDR2 YFSETQ. The CDR3 DNA is TGCGCCAGCAGCGAAGACGCCGACAGGGATCTAATTTCACCCCTCCACTTT. Amino acids: CASSEDADRDLISPLHF.

As to this clone: Other nucleotide sequences from this sample produce the same CDR3. The J gene is TRBJ1-5, the V gene TRBV30, with D unclear. CDR1 is GTSNPN, CDR2 SVGIG, per germline (reference sequence). The V gene lost 4 bases and the J gene lost 0 bases, with 7 bases spanning the gap. The CDR3 runs 13 residues. The CDR3 reads CAWTRDSNQPQHF. CDR3 bases: TGTGCCTGGACCCGGGATAGCAATCAGCCCCAGCATTTT.

The V gene is TRBV2, the J gene TRBJ2-1; the D gene is possibly TRBD2 (6 bases). V was shortened by 3 bases and J by 4 bases, with 13 bases between the two germline ends. The CDR3 loop spans 15 amino acids. Germline loops: CDR1 SNHLY, CDR2 FYNNEI. The CDR3 DNA reads TGTGCCAGCAGTGACCTGGGACTTAGTTACAATGAGCAGTTCTTC. Translated: CASSDLGLSYNEQFF.

The chain is built from TRBV7-3 and TRBJ2-3, with D perhaps matching TRBD1 (5 bases). V was trimmed by 4 bases and J by 7 bases, leaving 15 bases between them. The CDR3 is made up of 14 amino acids. CDR1 is SGHTA and CDR2 is FQGTGA in the germline V gene. CDR3 in amino acids: CASSSPGAPHTQYF. For the CDR3, the DNA is TGTGCCAGCAGCTCGCCTGGGGCTCCGCATACGCAGTATTTT.

The chain joins TRBV28 to TRBJ2-5; unclear D gene. Trimming took 6 bases from V and 1 from J, leaving 15 bases between them. The CDR3 totals 15 residues. Germline CDR1 reads MDHEN; CDR2 reads SYDVKM. The CDR3 reads CASSPHSAGQETQYF. CDR3 nucleotides: TGTGCCAGCAGCCCCCATTCGGCAGGCCAAGAGACCCAGTACTTC.

This chain uses TRBV5-4 with TRBJ2-7, with a possible D match to TRBD1 (5 bases). The CDR3 runs 14 residues. V lost 5 bases and J lost 1, with 13 bases in between. Germline V CDR1 and CDR2: SGHNT, YYREEE (reference sequence). The chain's CDR3 is CASRSDRGSYEQYF. CDR3 sequence (DNA): TGTGCCAGCAGGTCGGATAGGGGTTCCTACGAGCAGTACTTC.

This clone has a single count. The rearrangement uses TRBV27 and TRBJ2-6, with 7 nucleotides matching TRBD1. The CDR3 runs to 15 residues. V was pared by 6 bases and J by 4 bases, with 6 bases of the junction left unmatched. The germline V gene has CDR1 MNHEY and CDR2 SMNVEV (reference sequence). CDR3 loop: CASSRTGVGANVLTF. In nucleotides, the CDR3 is TGTGCCAGCAGCCGAACAGGGGTCGGGGCCAACGTCCTGACTTTC.

CDR3 residues: CASSLVADRVAFF. CDR3 sequence (DNA): TGCGCCAGCAGCTTGGTCGCGGACAGGGTAGCTTTCTTT. The V and J genes are TRBV5-1 and TRBJ1-1; 8 nucleotides align to TRBD1. The CDR3 runs to 13 residues. Germline CDR1 SGHRS, CDR2 YFSETQ. V trimming: 0 bases; J trimming: 10 bases; junction bases outside the gene matches: 5.

This clone was counted a single time. The rearrangement links TRBV4-2 to TRBJ2-6, with D perhaps being TRBD1 or TRBD2 (5 bases each). Trimming took 2 bases from V and 4 from J, leaving 9 bases between them. The CDR3 is made up of 15 amino acids. CDR1 and CDR2 (germline): LGHNA, YNFKEQ. The CDR3 coding sequence is TGTGCCAGCAGCCAAACCGGGACGGGGGCCAACGTCCTGACTTTC. This sequence encodes CASSQTGTGANVLTF.

The genes are TRBV28 and TRBJ2-1; 10 bases match TRBD2. V was pared by 6 bases and J by 4 bases, with 9 bases of the junction left unmatched. Germline CDR1 is MDHEN and CDR2 is SYDVKM. The CDR3 has 16 amino acids. The CDR3 nucleotides are TGTGCCAGCAGCCCGATTCTAGCGGGGGTTTACAATGAGCAGTTCTTC. Translation: CASSPILAGVYNEQFF.

The chain employs TRBV18 and TRBJ1-3; possibly TRBD1 for D (6 bases). Per germline, CDR1 KGHSH and CDR2 LQKENI. This CDR3 is built from 16 residues. Trimming took off 2 bases at V and 0 bases at J, with 11 bases between the two ends. This CDR3 reads CASSPGQIYSGNTIYF. In DNA form, the CDR3 reads TGTGCCAGCTCACCAGGACAGATCTACTCTGGAAACACCATATATTTT. Supplemented by reference TRBV18 and TRBJ1-3, the full variable domain reads NAGVMQNPRHLVRRRGQEARLRCSPMKGHSHVYWYRQLPEEGLKFMVYLQKENIIDESGMPKERFSAEFPKEGPSILRIQQVVRGDSAAYFCASSPGQIYSGNTIYFGEGSWLTVV.

The CDR3 sequence: CASSSETTGRETQYF. CDR3 DNA: TGTGCCAGCAGCTCAGAGACGACAGGGCGGGAGACCCAGTACTTC. V and J are TRBV7-9 and TRBJ2-5, with 7 bases identical to TRBD1. The V and J ends lost 4 bases and 5 bases, in that order; junction bases with no gene match: 10. The CDR3 sequence is 15 residues long. Germline CDR1 and CDR2: SEHNR and FQNEAQ (reference sequence).

The gene calls are TRBV7-8 and TRBJ1-1; weak D call: TRBD1 (5 bases). The CDR3 has 17 residues. The V gene lost 3 bases and the J gene lost 6 bases, with 23 bases spanning the gap. Germline CDR1 and CDR2: SGHVS and FQNEAQ. CDR3 sequence: CASSFGFGAGISAEAFF. Written as DNA, the CDR3 is TGTGCCAGCAGCTTCGGGTTTGGGGCCGGTATTTCAGCTGAAGCTTTCTTT. Filled out from reference TRBV7-8 and TRBJ1-1, the complete variable domain reads GAGVSQSPRYKVAKRGQDVALRCDPISGHVSLFWYQQALGQGPEFLTYFQNEAQLDKSGLPSDRFFAERPEGSVSTLKIQRTQQEDSAVYLCASSFGFGAGISAEAFFGQGTRLTVV.

This clone was recorded only once. The chain recombines TRBV11-1 with TRBJ2-2, with D hard to call. CDR1 and CDR2 (germline): SGHAT, FQDESV (reference sequence). The V end lost 2 bases, the J end lost 4 bases, and 5 bases lay between the germline ends. This CDR3 is 13 amino acids long. In nucleotides, the CDR3 is TGTGCCAGCAGCTTACAAGGCACCGGGGAGCTGTTTTTT. It is translated as CASSLQGTGELFF.